Following are 24 T cell receptor beta chains from one sample sequenced in a study of prognosis after radiotherapy for stage I lung cancer. Researchers used two-round multiplex PCR to amplify TCR beta CDR3 starting from genomic DNA. With primers specific to each TRBV and TRBJ gene, the first-round PCR was performed. TCRdb re-derived calls from the multiplex PCR reads in MiXCR, one entry per CDR3 protein. The table has 51,000 or so distinct CDR3 sequences, under 45% seen once. This sample comprised PBMCs, obtained before or after stereotactic body radiation therapy (not recorded which). These receptors all stem from a donor aged 50 or older with non-small cell lung cancer.

As for this clonotype: One base separates it from a far larger clone, so it is likely a read error. The chain is built from TRBV7-8 and TRBJ2-2; 7 bases fit TRBD2. Germline lookup yields CDR1 SGHVS and CDR2 FQNEAQ. The CDR3 contains 16 residues. The CDR3 loop is CASILARLANTGELFF. The CDR3 DNA reads as TGTGCCAGCATCTTAGCGCGACTAGCCAACACCGGGGAGCTGTTTTTT.

The rearrangement links TRBV5-1 to TRBJ1-2; no firm D call. The germline V gene encodes CDR1 SGHRS and CDR2 YFSETQ. The CDR3 spans 14 residues. Trimming shortened V by 0 bases and J by 2 bases, and 8 bases separated the two germline ends. The CDR3 DNA sequence: TGCGCCAGCAGCTTGGCCGAAAGGAACTATGGCTACACCTTC. It codes for CASSLAERNYGYTF.

On this clonotype: A much larger clone is a single base away; this may be a read error. The chain carries TRBV12-3 or TRBV12-4 and TRBJ1-1; D not resolved. The CDR3 is made up of 15 amino acids. Trimming shortened V by 1 base and J by 4 bases, and 13 bases separated the two germline ends. CDR3 residues: CASSLVGCWTTEAFF. The CDR3, as DNA: TGTGCCAGCAGTTTAGTGGGGTGCTGGACCACTGAAGCTTTCTTT.

This clonotype showed up many times. The chain has TRBV18 and TRBJ1-4; TRBD1 is a possible D gene (5 bases). The V end lost 3 bases, the J end lost 5 bases, and 16 bases lay between the germline ends. Per germline, CDR1 KGHSH and CDR2 LQKENI. The CDR3 has 16 amino acids. CDR3 sequence: CASSPPLGASNEKLFF. The CDR3 DNA reads as TGTGCCAGCTCACCCCCCCTCGGGGCAAGCAATGAAAAACTGTTTTTT.

This clonotype was seen ten or more times. The chain couples TRBV20-1 to TRBJ2-2; 8 positions match TRBD2. The V segment lost 0 bases and the J segment 5 bases; nucleotides outside the gene matches: 5. CDR1 is DFQATT and CDR2 is SNEGSKA in the germline V gene (reference sequence). There are 15 residues in the CDR3. In DNA, the CDR3 is TGCAGTGCTAGAGAGAGCGGGAGACGGACCGGGGAGCTGTTTTTT. Translation: CSARESGRRTGELFF.

This clonotype was seen repeatedly, ten times or more. The chain links TRBV19 to TRBJ1-1, with TRBD1 identical over 7 bases. Germline-derived CDR1 and CDR2 are LNHDA and SQIVND (reference sequence). This CDR3 contains 14 residues. Losses at the gene ends were 6 bases for V and 1 base for J; bases not matched to a gene: 5. For the CDR3, the DNA is TGTGCCAGTAGCCTAGACAGGGCGAACACTGAAGCTTTCTTT. It specifies CASSLDRANTEAFF.

This clonotype was recorded many times. The chain couples TRBV6-1 to TRBJ2-3; TRBD1 might be the D (5 bases). Trimming took off 8 bases at V and 6 bases at J, with 15 bases between the two ends. Germline values: CDR1 MNHNS, CDR2 SASEGT. The CDR3 extends over 13 amino acids. The CDR3 spells CASGAQETDTQYF. CDR3 DNA: TGTGCCAGCGGGGCCCAGGAGACCGATACGCAGTATTTT.

In regard to this clonotype: A read error may explain this, as a much larger clone is one base away. V is TRBV5-8 and J is TRBJ2-5; D is unresolved. The CDR3 runs to 13 residues. Germline CDR1 reads SGHTS; CDR2 reads YDEGEE. The DNA for the CDR3 is TGTGCCAACAGCTTGGAAGGGTCGATGGCCTTAAGCTTC. Protein sequence: CANSLEGSMALSF.

This clonotype was recorded many times. The chain uses TRBV6-5 and TRBJ1-6, with a weak D call TRBD1 (5 bases). Trimming removed 0 bases at V and 7 bases at J, with 22 bases between. The V gene's germline CDR1 is MNHEY and CDR2 SVGAGI. This CDR3 comprises 19 residues. CDR3 in DNA: TGTGCCAGCAGTTACTCGCGGGTAACAGGTCGGAGGAGCAATTCACCCCTCCACTTT. It translates to CASSYSRVTGRRSNSPLHF.

This clonotype was picked up many times. The chain uses TRBV5-1 and TRBJ2-1, with 10 bases fitting TRBD2. Per the germline V gene, CDR1 is SGHRS and CDR2 is YFSETQ. The CDR3 runs 15 residues. With 1 base clipped from V and 8 bases from J, the junction kept 6 bases outside the gene matches. CDR3 sequence reads: CASSLRASGSDEQFF. The CDR3 DNA reads TGCGCCAGCAGCTTGAGGGCTAGCGGGAGCGATGAGCAGTTCTTC.

Comment on this clonotype: One junction end disagrees with the germline gene, perhaps due to a read error. The chain employs TRBV28 and TRBJ1-1; D possibly corresponds to TRBD1 (6 bases). CDR1 and CDR2 (germline): MDHEN, SYDVKM. The CDR3 length is 13 residues. CDR3 region: CASSSSRDTEAFF. The CDR3 DNA follows: TGTGCCAGCAGTTCTTCTCGGGACACTGAAGCCTTCTTT.

A note on this clonotype: With only one base between it and a far larger clone, this is likely a read error. The chain has TRBV6-2 or TRBV6-3 and TRBJ2-7; either TRBD1 or TRBD2 may fit D (5 bases each). Looked up from germline, CDR1 is MNHEY and CDR2 is SVGEGT. Trimming removed 6 bases at V and 5 bases at J, with 20 bases between. This CDR3 is built from 15 residues. Here the CDR3 DNA reads TGTGCCAGCAGGAGCAGGGAGCGGTCCTGGGACGAGCAGTACTTC. As protein: CASRSRERSWDEQYF.

This clonotype was seen a handful of times. It may be a read error: a sequence one base away is much more abundant. DNA of the CDR3: TGTGCCAGCAGTGAATATGGACGAACCCTCGGGAATGAGCAGTTCTTC. It encodes CASSEYGRTLGNEQFF. This chain joins TRBV6-2 or TRBV6-3 and TRBJ2-1; D gene uncertain. CDR3 length equals 16 residues. CDR1 is MNHEY, CDR2 SVGEGT, per germline. The V gene lost 5 bases and the J gene lost 7 bases, with 21 bases spanning the gap.

The V call is TRBV5-6, the J call TRBJ2-1, with TRBD2 matching over 10 bases. The CDR3 is 15 amino acids. From germline, CDR1 is SGHDT and CDR2 YYEEEE. The ends lost 1 base at V and 8 bases at J; junction bases unmatched: 6. The CDR3 region is CASSLSSGSADEQFF. CDR3 nucleotide sequence: TGTGCCAGCAGCTTGTCTAGCGGGAGTGCCGATGAGCAGTTCTTC. Drawing the rest from reference TRBV5-6 and TRBJ2-1, the complete variable domain is DAGVTQSPTHLIKTRGQQVTLRCSPKSGHDTVSWYQQALGQGPQFIFQYYEEEERQRGNFPDRFSGHQFPNYSSELNVNALLLGDSALYLCASSLSSGSADEQFFGPGTRLTVL.

The chain is built from TRBV7-2 and TRBJ2-3; D is possibly TRBD2 (5 bases). The CDR3 extends over 19 amino acids. Germline values: CDR1 SGHTA, CDR2 FQGNSA. Between the trimmed V and J ends, which lost 0 bases and 0 bases, there was a span of 19 bases. CDR3 nucleotide sequence: TGTGCCAGCAGCTTAGCTTCCGTAGTTTTTGGCGGGAGCACAGATACGCAGTATTTT. It codes for CASSLASVVFGGSTDTQYF.

The sample holds many counts of this clonotype. The rearrangement links TRBV7-6 to TRBJ2-1, with D maybe TRBD2 (6 bases). Trimming took 1 base from V and 5 from J, leaving 9 bases between them. This CDR3 is built from 14 residues. Per the germline V gene, CDR1 is SGHVS and CDR2 is FNYEAQ. The CDR3 nucleotides read TGTGCCAGCAGCTTAGTAGCGGCCAACAATGAGCAGTTCTTC. Protein sequence: CASSLVAANNEQFF.

This clonotype has at least ten counts. The chain recombines TRBV6-5 with TRBJ1-2; D is unresolved. Trimming shortened V by 2 bases and J by 5 bases, and 9 bases separated the two germline ends. This CDR3 has 13 residues. CDR1 MNHEY and CDR2 SVGAGI come from the germline V gene. This CDR3 is CASSYARIYGYTF. In nucleotides, the CDR3 is TGTGCCAGCAGTTACGCCAGGATATATGGCTACACCTTC.

As for this clonotype: At one of its ends the junction is not consistent with the germline gene, which may arise from a read error. The gene calls are TRBV24-1 and TRBJ1-2, with D possibly matching TRBD1 (6 bases). This CDR3 region has 14 residues. Germline CDR1 and CDR2: KGHDR and SFDVKD. CDR3 DNA sequence: TGTGCCACCAGTGATTTGCAAAGTCTGAAGGGACAATACTTC. This codes for CATSDLQSLKGQYF.

At least ten counts were recorded for this clonotype. The CDR3 region is CASSLLSGEQYF. The CDR3 bases are TGTGCCAGCAGTCTTCTCTCCGGCGAGCAGTACTTC. This chain connects TRBV12-3 or TRBV12-4 to TRBJ2-7; D is unresolved. V lost 5 bases to trimming and J lost 6 bases, with 11 bases between them. The CDR3 is 12 amino acids.

In its sample, this clonotype was seen a few times. CDR3 DNA: TGTGCCAGCAGCCTAACAGCTAATGAAAAACTGTTTTTT. Translating gives CASSLTANEKLFF. J is TRBJ1-4 and V is TRBV5-6, with unresolved D. Germline lookup yields CDR1 SGHDT and CDR2 YYEEEE. V lost 4 bases to trimming and J lost 3 bases, with 7 bases between them. The CDR3 extends over 13 amino acids.

The chain couples TRBV2 to TRBJ2-2; TRBD1 is a possible D gene (6 bases). CDR1 is SNHLY and CDR2 is FYNNEI in the germline V gene. This CDR3 comprises 14 residues. V was clipped by 2 bases and J by 8 bases, with 12 bases between them. CDR3 amino acids: CASSEQGTVGELFF. The CDR3 DNA follows: TGTGCCAGCAGTGAACAGGGGACCGTAGGGGAGCTGTTTTTT.

In its sample, this clonotype was seen many times. V is TRBV5-1 and J is TRBJ2-5; TRBD1 agrees at 8 bases. Trimming at V came to 3 bases and at J to 3 bases, leaving 7 bases not matched to a gene. CDR3 size: 15 residues. CDR1 is SGHRS, CDR2 YFSETQ, per germline. The DNA of the CDR3 is TGCGCCAGCAGCTGGACAGGGTCAAGGGAAGAGACCCAGTACTTC. This gives the protein CASSWTGSREETQYF.

Concerning this clonotype itself: The junction does not match germline at one end; this may be a read error. This chain joins TRBV27 and TRBJ2-2; TRBD2 matches at 9 bases. The CDR3 is made up of 16 amino acids. Per the germline V gene, CDR1 is MNHEY and CDR2 is SMNVEV (reference sequence). CDR3 protein: CAISLYRTSVAGELFF. CDR3 nucleotides: TGTGCCATCAGTTTATACCGGACTAGCGTAGCCGGTGAGCTGTTTTTT.

This clonotype was seen ten or more times. V usage is TRBV28 and J usage is TRBJ2-7, with 7 bases aligning to TRBD1. The CDR3 is 15 residues long. CDR1 is MDHEN, CDR2 SYDVKM, per germline. V shed 7 bases and J 2 bases; nucleotides not matched to a gene: 11. CDR3 sequence: CASNSRDRATYEQYF. The CDR3 DNA sequence: TGTGCCAGCAATTCCCGAGACAGGGCCACCTACGAGCAGTACTTC.